A selection of T cell receptor beta chains follows, all from one sample in a study of cytomegalovirus exposure and HLA in healthy donors. TCRdb's table, derived via immunoSEQ multiplex PCR, lists solely in-frame clones and lacks some. The sample lists 130,000 or so clones, about three quarters seen once, with approximately 1.8% in the top ten. The source material was PBMCs. The receptors here all came from a female donor in good health and CMV-seropositive. Each CDR3 is given with its conserved first and last residue. The D gene is left open where the match is weak. Clone size, where shown, is once, few, many, or a class for clones that have expanded.

size: -; D: -; J: TRBJ2-7; V: TRBV29-1; DNA: TGCAGCGTTGAAGTGGGACACTACGAGCAGTACTTC; CDR3: CSVEVGHYEQYF
size: -; D: -; J: TRBJ1-5; V: TRBV7-9; DNA: TGTGCCAGCAGCTTAGCGGAGGGAGGGAACGAGCCCCAGCATTTT; CDR3: CASSLAEGGNEPQHF
size: -; D: -; J: TRBJ1-3; V: TRBV7-8; DNA: TGTGCCAGCAGCCAGGGACTAGGAAACACCATATATTTT; CDR3: CASSQGLGNTIYF
size: -; D: -; J: TRBJ2-1; V: TRBV19; DNA: TGTGCCAGTAGTATAGATCCGGGAATAAGCTCCTACAATGAGCAGTTCTTC; CDR3: CASSIDPGISSYNEQFF
size: -; D: -; J: TRBJ2-4; V: TRBV5-4; DNA: TGTGCCAGCAGCTTCGGAGGGATACTAGCCAAAAACATTCAGTACTTC; CDR3: CASSFGGILAKNIQYF
size: once; D: -; J: TRBJ1-3; V: TRBV6-5; DNA: TGTGCCAGCAGTTACGATGGGCAGTCCTCTGGAAACACCATATATTTT; CDR3: CASSYDGQSSGNTIYF
size: -; D: TRBD1; J: TRBJ2-6; V: TRBV10-3; DNA: TGTGCCATCGGTACAGGGGCTGGGGCCAACGTCCTGACTTTC; CDR3: CAIGTGAGANVLTF
size: -; D: -; J: TRBJ2-3; V: TRBV6-6; DNA: TGTGCCAGCAGTGGACGGGAAGGGACAGATACGCAGTATTTT; CDR3: CASSGREGTDTQYF
size: -; D: TRBD1; J: TRBJ1-2; V: TRBV5-1; DNA: TGCGCCAGCAGTTCTGACAGGGTCTATGGCTACACCTTC; CDR3: CASSSDRVYGYTF
size: once; D: -; J: TRBJ2-4; V: TRBV4-1; DNA: TGCGCCAGCAGCCAAAGTATCCTACAGAGCTCGGGGGTAGCCAAAAACATTCAGTACTTC; CDR3: CASSQSILQSSGVAKNIQYF
size: -; D: TRBD1; J: TRBJ2-7; V: TRBV30; DNA: TGTGCCTGGGCAAAAGGCGGGACAGGGGCCAACGAGCAGTACTTC; CDR3: CAWAKGGTGANEQYF
size: -; D: -; J: TRBJ2-1; V: TRBV6-5; DNA: TGTGCCAGCAGTTACTCGCGGACAGAGTTCTTC; CDR3: CASSYSRTEFF
size: -; D: TRBD1; J: TRBJ1-2; V: TRBV28; DNA: TGTGCCAGCAGTTTTGGGGACAGGGCTGGCGGCTACACCTTC; CDR3: CASSFGDRAGGYTF
size: -; D: -; J: TRBJ2-7; V: TRBV5-5; DNA: TGTGCCAGCAGCTTGATTGCAGGGGCCTACGAGCAGTACTTC; CDR3: CASSLIAGAYEQYF
size: -; D: -; J: TRBJ2-1; V: TRBV28; DNA: TGTGCCAGCAGAAAGACAGCCTACAATGAGCAGTTCTTC; CDR3: CASRKTAYNEQFF
size: few; D: TRBD2; J: TRBJ2-5; V: TRBV7-2; DNA: TGTGCCAGCAGCCTAGCGGGGCCCCAAGAGACCCAGTACTTC; CDR3: CASSLAGPQETQYF
size: -; D: -; J: TRBJ2-3; V: TRBV7-9; DNA: TGTGCCAGCAGCTTAGGGCAGATCACAGATACGCAGTATTTT; CDR3: CASSLGQITDTQYF
size: -; D: -; J: TRBJ1-1; V: TRBV19; DNA: TGTGCCATTTTCGACGGGAGAGGGACTGAAGCTTTCTTT; CDR3: CAIFDGRGTEAFF
size: once; D: TRBD2; J: TRBJ2-7; V: TRBV7-2; DNA: TGTGCCAGCAGCTTAGGGAGCGCAGCGGGGACCACCTACGAGCAGTACTTC; CDR3: CASSLGSAAGTTYEQYF
size: -; D: TRBD2; J: TRBJ2-7; V: TRBV6-5; DNA: TGTGCCAGCAGTTACTCCTTAGCGGGAGGACCTTACGAGCAGTACTTC; CDR3: CASSYSLAGGPYEQYF
size: -; D: TRBD1; J: TRBJ2-5; V: TRBV28; DNA: TGTGCCAGCAGTGAAACAGGGGTCCAAGAGACCCAGTACTTC; CDR3: CASSETGVQETQYF
size: -; D: TRBD2; J: TRBJ2-2; V: TRBV7-7; DNA: TGTGCCAGCAGCCCCAGACTAGCGGGAGGGAACACCGGGGAGCTGTTTTTT; CDR3: CASSPRLAGGNTGELFF
size: -; D: -; J: TRBJ2-6; V: TRBV11-1; DNA: TGTGCCAGCAGCTTAGTAATCTCTGGGGCCAACGTCCTGACTTTC; CDR3: CASSLVISGANVLTF
size: few; D: -; J: TRBJ2-6; V: TRBV5-1; DNA: TGCGCCAGCAGCTGGGCGAGCTCTGGGGCCAACGTCCTGACTTTC; CDR3: CASSWASSGANVLTF
size: -; D: -; J: TRBJ1-1; V: TRBV6-1; DNA: TGTGCCAGCAGTCCGCGGACACAGAACACTGAAGCTTTCTTT; CDR3: CASSPRTQNTEAFF
size: -; D: TRBD2; J: TRBJ2-7; V: TRBV7-2; DNA: TGTGCCAGCAGCTTGAGCGGGAGGGTCCATTCCTACGAGCAGTACTTC; CDR3: CASSLSGRVHSYEQYF
size: -; D: TRBD1; J: TRBJ1-4; V: TRBV19; DNA: TGTGCCAGTTTGCCCGATCGGGACAGCCTGGAAAAACTGTTTTTT; CDR3: CASLPDRDSLEKLFF
size: -; D: -; J: TRBJ2-2; V: TRBV4-2; DNA: TGTGCCAGCACCCGGACGGCGGGGAATACCAACACCGGGGAGCTGTTTTTT; CDR3: CASTRTAGNTNTGELFF
size: -; D: TRBD1; J: TRBJ2-7; V: TRBV27; DNA: TGTGCCAGCACCAAAGGGACAGGGGCGGGGTACGAGCAGTACTTC; CDR3: CASTKGTGAGYEQYF
size: -; D: TRBD1; J: TRBJ2-2; V: TRBV7-9; DNA: TGTGCCAGCAGCTCCACAGGGGGATCCGGGGAGCTGTTTTTT; CDR3: CASSSTGGSGELFF
size: -; D: TRBD1; J: TRBJ1-3; V: TRBV11-2; DNA: TGTGCCAGCAGCTTGGAACAGACAGGGGGCGCGGGAGGAAACACCATATATTTT; CDR3: CASSLEQTGGAGGNTIYF
size: -; D: -; J: TRBJ2-1; V: TRBV10-3; DNA: TGTGCCATCAGTGAAATCGGGTTGAGCTCCTACAATGAGCAGTTCTTC; CDR3: CAISEIGLSSYNEQFF
size: -; D: TRBD1; J: TRBJ2-7; V: TRBV5-1; DNA: TGCGCCAGCAGCTTTGGGACAGCCTCCTACGAGCAGTACTTC; CDR3: CASSFGTASYEQYF